These 14 T cell receptor beta chains share one sample of origin, sequenced in a study of T-cell reconstitution after alpha-beta-depleted transplantation in children (dated by TCRdb to 2015 to 2016). The library was generated by PCR. Sequencing relied on an Illumina HiSeq 2500. TCR libraries were prepared with molecular barcoding, using unique molecular identifiers to normalize TCRbeta repertoire quantification. The public sequencing data were trimmed at Q25 with fastp and processed into clonotypes with MiXCR by TCRdb, which kept only in-frame beta chains. Merged by CDR3 protein, the rows form single entries marked with the most common genes and DNA. Across this sample there are about 360,000 distinct CDR3 sequences, with roughly 13% seen only once. The biggest ten clones account for 3.5% to 4.5% of the sample. The starting material was PBMCs, obtained from the stem cell graft. The receptors originated from a human donor who donated a stem cell graft to a child with Fanconi anemia.

The J gene is TRBJ2-7, the V gene TRBV7-2; 12 positions agree with TRBD2. Germline loops: CDR1 SGHTA, CDR2 FQGNSA. CDR3 length: 15 amino acids. V lost 5 bases, J lost 1 base, and 3 bases stayed unmatched. This CDR3 is CASSPTSGGSYEQYF. The CDR3 DNA sequence: TGTGCCAGCAGCCCGACTAGCGGGGGATCCTACGAGCAGTACTTC.

This clonotype was observed a handful of times. J is TRBJ2-3 and V is TRBV27, with 11 positions matching TRBD2. The CDR3 covers 20 residues. V shed 0 bases and J 0 bases; nucleotides not matched to a gene: 11. CDR1 and CDR2 from the germline V gene are MNHEY and SMNVEV (reference sequence). The CDR3 protein is CASSLSLTSGGPTSTDTQYF. The CDR3, as DNA: TGTGCCAGCAGTTTATCGCTAACTAGCGGGGGCCCGACCAGCACAGATACGCAGTATTTT.

This clonotype was seen ten or more times. This sequence joins TRBV6-2 or TRBV6-3 and TRBJ2-6; 8 bases line up with TRBD1. CDR1 and CDR2 (germline): MNHEY, SVGEGT. Germline trimming cut 6 bases from V and 2 bases from J; bases unmatched to any gene: 6. The CDR3 runs 16 residues. The CDR3 here is CASRRTGLAGANVLTF. CDR3 sequence (DNA): TGTGCCAGCAGGCGGACAGGGTTGGCTGGGGCCAACGTCCTGACTTTC.

The genes are TRBV14 and TRBJ2-7; 8 nucleotides agree with TRBD1. The CDR3 loop spans 14 amino acids. V lost 3 bases and J lost 4; bases outside the gene matches: 5. Germline V lookup: CDR1 SGHDN, CDR2 FVKESK. The CDR3 is CASSQGQAPYEQYV. For the CDR3, the DNA is TGTGCCAGCAGCCAGGGACAGGCCCCTTACGAGCAGTACGTC.

The genes are TRBV3-1 and TRBJ1-3; no definite D call. The CDR3 consists of 15 residues. Per the germline V gene, CDR1 is LGHDT and CDR2 is YNNKEL (reference sequence). Trimming pared 1 base from V and 0 bases from J, leaving 7 bases between. CDR3 in DNA: TGTGCCAGCAGCCAAGGACCGGTCTCTGGAAACACCATATATTTT. Translated, it gives CASSQGPVSGNTIYF.

This chain links TRBV5-6 with TRBJ2-6, with D possibly being TRBD1 or TRBD2 (5 bases each). From germline, CDR1 is SGHDT and CDR2 YYEEEE. Trimming shortened V by 3 bases and J by 0 bases, and 7 bases separated the two germline ends. The CDR3 contains 15 residues. CDR3: CASSWDDSGANVLTF. Written as DNA, the CDR3 is TGTGCCAGCAGCTGGGACGACTCTGGGGCCAACGTCCTGACTTTC.

This clonotype was found once. This chain links TRBV10-2 with TRBJ1-1, with D unresolved. The CDR3 contains 14 residues. Trimming cost V 8 bases and J 0 bases, with 13 bases left between them. CDR1 is WSHSY, CDR2 SAAADI, per germline. CDR3 coding DNA: TGCGCCAGCGGCCGGGCAGACATGAACACTGAAGCTTTCTTT. Its translation is CASGRADMNTEAFF.

The V and J genes are TRBV7-9 and TRBJ1-2; D remains unclear. Germline lookup yields CDR1 SEHNR and CDR2 FQNEAQ (reference sequence). V lost 4 bases and J lost 4, with 10 bases in between. The CDR3 runs 13 residues. CDR3 region: CASSSAGPYGYTF. DNA for the CDR3: TGTGCCAGCAGCTCAGCAGGCCCCTATGGCTACACCTTC.

The chain recombines TRBV4-1 with TRBJ1-3; D is undetermined. CDR1 is MGHRA, CDR2 YSYEKL, per germline. V was cut by 0 bases and J by 7 bases, with 13 bases left in between. The length of the CDR3 is 15 residues. The CDR3 DNA reads as TGCGCCAGCAGCCAAGATTTATTAGTCGGCAACACCATATATTTT. It translates to CASSQDLLVGNTIYF.

The chain employs TRBV7-8 and TRBJ1-1; D unresolved. This CDR3 comprises 14 residues. Trimming took 1 base from V and 6 from J, leaving 12 bases between them. Germline assignment: CDR1 SGHVS and CDR2 FQNEAQ. The CDR3 sequence: CASSLGGGLAEAFF. CDR3 sequence (DNA): TGTGCCAGCAGCTTAGGAGGAGGATTGGCTGAAGCTTTCTTT.

This clonotype was counted many times. V gene TRBV29-1 combines with J gene TRBJ1-6; D possibly corresponds to TRBD1 (6 bases). V gave up 5 bases and J gave up 8 bases, with 13 bases separating them. The length of the CDR3 is 13 residues. Germline-derived CDR1 and CDR2 are SQVTM and ANQGSEA. For the CDR3, the DNA is TGCAGCGTTAGGGACACGACGTATTCACCCCTCCACTTT. Its protein product is CSVRDTTYSPLHF.

This clonotype was observed many times. The J gene is TRBJ1-1, the V gene TRBV6-2 or TRBV6-3, with D hard to call. This CDR3 contains 15 residues. Germline V lookup: CDR1 MNHEY, CDR2 SVGEGT. V lost 4 bases and J lost 2, with 14 bases in between. DNA for the CDR3: TGTGCCAGCAGTTCCTTCCCCGACTATAACACTGAAGCTTTCTTT. Residues: CASSSFPDYNTEAFF.

There are a few counts of this clonotype. The chain uses TRBV12-3 or TRBV12-4 and TRBJ1-2, with D hard to call. This CDR3 region has 14 residues. The V end lost 2 bases, the J end lost 7 bases, and 14 bases lay between the germline ends. The CDR3 sequence is CASSLFIGEGGYTF. The CDR3 coding sequence is TGTGCCAGCAGTTTATTTATTGGGGAAGGTGGCTACACCTTC.

This clonotype was counted only a few times. The gene calls are TRBV7-8 and TRBJ2-2; 7 bases are a match to TRBD1. CDR3 length: 16 residues. Germline V gene data show CDR1 as SGHVS and CDR2 as FQNEAQ. The V and J ends lost 5 bases and 4 bases, in that order; junction bases with no gene match: 10. As DNA, the CDR3 is TGTGCCAGCAGCCCCCCTAGGGGGCTGGGCACCGGGGAGCTGTTTTTT. This encodes CASSPPRGLGTGELFF.